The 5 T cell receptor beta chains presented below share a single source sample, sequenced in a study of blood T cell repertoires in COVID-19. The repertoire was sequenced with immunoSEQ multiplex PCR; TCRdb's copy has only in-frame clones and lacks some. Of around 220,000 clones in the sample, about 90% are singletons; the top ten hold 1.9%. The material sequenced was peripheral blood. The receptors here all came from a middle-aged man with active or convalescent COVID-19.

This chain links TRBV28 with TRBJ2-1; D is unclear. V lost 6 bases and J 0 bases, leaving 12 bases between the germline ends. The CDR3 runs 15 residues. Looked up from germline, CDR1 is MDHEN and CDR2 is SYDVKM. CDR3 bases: TGTGCCAGCAGGCGGAAAATGGACTCCTACAATGAGCAGTTCTTC. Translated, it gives CASRRKMDSYNEQFF.

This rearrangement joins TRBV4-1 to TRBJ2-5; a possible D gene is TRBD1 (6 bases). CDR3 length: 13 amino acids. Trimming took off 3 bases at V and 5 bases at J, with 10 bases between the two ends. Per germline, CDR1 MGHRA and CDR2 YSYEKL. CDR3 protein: CASSQTGGETQYF. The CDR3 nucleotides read TGCGCCAGCAGCCAGACAGGTGGGGAGACCCAGTACTTC.

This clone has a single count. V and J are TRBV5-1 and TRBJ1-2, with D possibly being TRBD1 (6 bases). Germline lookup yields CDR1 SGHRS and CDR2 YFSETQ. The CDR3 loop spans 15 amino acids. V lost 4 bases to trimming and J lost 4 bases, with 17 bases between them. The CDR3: CASSPGQPQSYGYTF. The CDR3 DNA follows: TGCGCCAGCAGCCCCGGACAGCCCCAGTCCTATGGCTACACCTTC.

The chain's CDR3 is CASSLRGGYTEAFF. Here the CDR3 DNA reads TGTGCCAGCAGTTTGCGAGGGGGCTACACTGAAGCTTTCTTT. This chain joins TRBV28 and TRBJ1-1; 7 nucleotides line up with TRBD1. The CDR3 runs 14 residues. Trimming removed 3 bases from V and 3 bases from J; junction bases left unmatched: 4. Germline V gene sequence: CDR1 MDHEN, CDR2 SYDVKM.

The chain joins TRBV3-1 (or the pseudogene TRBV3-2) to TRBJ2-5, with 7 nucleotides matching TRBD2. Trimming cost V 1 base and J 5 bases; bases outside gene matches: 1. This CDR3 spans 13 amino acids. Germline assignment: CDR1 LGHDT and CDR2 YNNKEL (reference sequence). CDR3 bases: TGTGCCAGCAGCCAAGTACTAGCGGAGACCCAGTACTTC. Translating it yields CASSQVLAETQYF.